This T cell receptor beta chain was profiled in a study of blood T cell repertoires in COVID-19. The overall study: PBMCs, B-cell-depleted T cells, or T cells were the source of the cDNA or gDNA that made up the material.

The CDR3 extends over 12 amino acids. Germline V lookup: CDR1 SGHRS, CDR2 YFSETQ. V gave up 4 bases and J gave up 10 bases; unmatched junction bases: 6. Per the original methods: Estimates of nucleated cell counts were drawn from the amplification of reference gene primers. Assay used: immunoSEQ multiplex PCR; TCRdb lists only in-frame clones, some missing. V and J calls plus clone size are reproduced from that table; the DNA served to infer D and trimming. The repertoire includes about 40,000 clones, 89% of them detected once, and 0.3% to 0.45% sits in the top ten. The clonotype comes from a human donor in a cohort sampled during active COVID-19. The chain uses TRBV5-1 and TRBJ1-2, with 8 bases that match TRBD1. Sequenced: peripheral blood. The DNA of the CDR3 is TGCGCCAGCAGCGGCGGACAGGGACTCTACACCTTC. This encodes CASSGGQGLYTF.